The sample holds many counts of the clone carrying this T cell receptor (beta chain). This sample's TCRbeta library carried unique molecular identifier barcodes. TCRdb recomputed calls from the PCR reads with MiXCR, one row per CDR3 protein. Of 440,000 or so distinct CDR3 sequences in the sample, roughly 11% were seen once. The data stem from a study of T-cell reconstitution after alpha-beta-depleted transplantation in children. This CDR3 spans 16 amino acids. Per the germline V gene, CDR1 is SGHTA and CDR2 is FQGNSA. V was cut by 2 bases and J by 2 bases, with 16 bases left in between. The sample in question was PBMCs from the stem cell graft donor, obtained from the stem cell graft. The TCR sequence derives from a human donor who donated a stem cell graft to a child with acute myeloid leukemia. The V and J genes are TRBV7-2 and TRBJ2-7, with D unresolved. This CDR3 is CASSLMSTSSTYEQYF. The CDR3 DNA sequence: TGTGCCAGCAGCTTAATGTCGACTTCCTCCACCTACGAGCAGTACTTC.